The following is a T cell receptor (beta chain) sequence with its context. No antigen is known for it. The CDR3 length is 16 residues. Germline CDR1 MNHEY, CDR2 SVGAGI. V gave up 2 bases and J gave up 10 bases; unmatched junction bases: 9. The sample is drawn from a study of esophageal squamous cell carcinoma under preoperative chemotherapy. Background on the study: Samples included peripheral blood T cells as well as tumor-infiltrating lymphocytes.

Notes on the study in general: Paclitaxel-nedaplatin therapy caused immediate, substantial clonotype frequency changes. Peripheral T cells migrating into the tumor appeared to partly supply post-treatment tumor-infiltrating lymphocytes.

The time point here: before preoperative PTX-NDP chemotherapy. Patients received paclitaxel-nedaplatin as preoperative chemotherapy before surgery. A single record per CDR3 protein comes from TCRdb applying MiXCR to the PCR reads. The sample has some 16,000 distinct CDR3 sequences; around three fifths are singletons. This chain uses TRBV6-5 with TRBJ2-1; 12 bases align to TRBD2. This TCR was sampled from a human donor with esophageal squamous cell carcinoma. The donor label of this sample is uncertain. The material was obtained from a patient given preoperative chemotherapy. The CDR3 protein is CASSYSGLAGGGEQFF. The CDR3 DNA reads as TGTGCCAGCAGTTACAGTGGTCTAGCGGGAGGGGGGGAGCAGTTCTTC.